The 29 T cell receptor beta chains below come from one sample, sequenced in a study of blood T cell repertoires in COVID-19. Using immunoSEQ multiplex PCR, the repertoire was profiled, and TCRdb retains in-frame clones only, with some absent. The table includes more than 95,000 clones, 86% detected once. Sequenced material: peripheral blood. The receptors here all came from a woman aged 55-70 years in a cohort sampled during active or convalescent COVID-19.

V usage is TRBV23-1 and J usage is TRBJ1-5, with 8 bases that match TRBD1. TRBV23-1 belongs to the ORF category, with a function that is uncertain. The CDR3 has 15 residues. V was pared by 10 bases and J by 7 bases, with 15 bases of the junction left unmatched. The CDR3 sequence is CANGEGQVAMQPQHF. Written as DNA, the CDR3 is TGCGCCAACGGGGAGGGACAGGTAGCGATGCAGCCCCAGCATTTT.

This clone was picked up one time. The chain has TRBV7-3 and TRBJ1-2; D is unclear. Trimming cost V 5 bases and J 4 bases, with 11 bases left between them. The V gene's germline CDR1 is SGHTA and CDR2 FQGTGA. CDR3 length equals 13 residues. CDR3 residues: CASSLADGYGYTF. Here the CDR3 DNA reads TGTGCCAGCAGCCTAGCGGATGGCTATGGCTACACCTTC.

Worth noting for this clone: Different DNA sequences within this sample yield the same CDR3. The V and J genes are TRBV5-1 and TRBJ2-7, with 8 bases aligning to TRBD1. Germline loops: CDR1 SGHRS, CDR2 YFSETQ. The CDR3 has 14 residues. V gave up 0 bases and J gave up 4 bases; unmatched junction bases: 3. The CDR3 coding sequence is TGCGCCAGCAGCTTGGGGACAGGGCCTTACGAGCAGTACTTC. This gives the protein CASSLGTGPYEQYF.

The chain combines TRBV6-5 with TRBJ2-5; TRBD1 matches at 7 bases. Trimming at V came to 6 bases and at J to 7 bases, leaving 11 bases not matched to a gene. This CDR3 spans 14 amino acids. The V gene's germline CDR1 is MNHEY and CDR2 SVGAGI. This CDR3 reads CASRTGQSVGTQYF. DNA of the CDR3: TGTGCCAGCAGAACGGGACAGTCGGTGGGGACCCAGTACTTC.

The J gene is TRBJ1-2, the V gene TRBV5-5; tentatively, D is TRBD1 (6 bases). Germline values: CDR1 SGHKS, CDR2 YYEKEE (reference sequence). With 3 bases removed from V and 6 bases from J, the gap between germline ends came to 12 bases. This CDR3 is 13 amino acids long. CDR3 sequence: CASSSGGGDGYTF. The CDR3 DNA reads TGTGCCAGCAGCTCCGGGGGGGGCGATGGCTACACCTTC. The entire variable domain, with the rest obtained from reference TRBV5-5 and TRBJ1-2, is as follows: DAGVTQSPTHLIKTRGQQVTLRCSPISGHKSVSWYQQVLGQGPQFIFQYYEKEERGRGNFPDRFSARQFPNYSSELNVNALLLGDSALYLCASSSGGGDGYTFGSGTRLTVV.

This chain links TRBV4-1 with TRBJ2-5; 9 positions match TRBD2. V shed 0 bases and J 8 bases; nucleotides not matched to a gene: 7. Germline CDR1 reads MGHRA; CDR2 reads YSYEKL. The CDR3 is 15 amino acids. CDR3 region: CASSQDGTSLRTQYF. The CDR3 DNA sequence: TGCGCCAGCAGCCAAGATGGGACTAGCCTCCGCACCCAGTACTTC.

The count of this clone is one. The chain recombines TRBV5-6 with TRBJ2-3, with D possibly matching TRBD1 (5 bases). This CDR3 is 15 amino acids long. V was pared by 5 bases and J by 6 bases, with 19 bases between. The germline gives CDR1 SGHDT, CDR2 YYEEEE. CDR3 nucleotide sequence: TGTGCCAGCAGTTGGACACTTCTAGGCCCCGATACGCAGTATTTT. Its translation is CASSWTLLGPDTQYF.

The V gene is TRBV5-1, the J gene TRBJ2-1; a possible D gene is TRBD2 (6 bases). This CDR3 has 16 residues. The V and J ends lost 3 bases and 0 bases respectively, with 13 bases between them. From germline, CDR1 is SGHRS and CDR2 YFSETQ. The CDR3 spells CASSSMDGSSYNEQFF. In DNA, the CDR3 is TGCGCCAGCAGCTCCATGGACGGGAGCTCCTACAATGAGCAGTTCTTC.

This chain links TRBV12-3 or TRBV12-4 with TRBJ1-1; possible D gene TRBD1, 6 bases. The V and J ends lost 6 bases and 2 bases respectively, with 10 bases between them. The CDR3 consists of 13 residues. The CDR3 reads CASRRGGNTEAFF. The CDR3 bases are TGTGCCAGCAGGCGAGGGGGAAACACTGAAGCTTTCTTT.

The V gene is TRBV9, the J gene TRBJ1-2, with D maybe TRBD1 (5 bases). V shed 0 bases and J shed 7 bases, with 10 bases lying between them. The V gene's germline CDR1 is SGDLS and CDR2 YYNGEE. CDR3 length: 13 amino acids. In DNA, the CDR3 is TGTGCCAGCAGCGTAGCGACAGCATCTGGCTACACCTTC. The encoded protein is CASSVATASGYTF.

The rearrangement links TRBV5-1 to TRBJ2-7; 9 bases line up with TRBD1. Germline V gives CDR1 SGHRS, CDR2 YFSETQ. CDR3 length: 14 amino acids. V lost 4 bases and J lost 2; bases outside the gene matches: 4. The DNA of the CDR3 is TGCGCCAGCAGCGCGGGACAGGGAACCTACGAGCAGTACTTC. This codes for CASSAGQGTYEQYF.

This clone has just one count. The genes are TRBV7-8 and TRBJ1-1; 10 bases match TRBD1. The CDR3 sequence is 14 residues long. Germline trimming cut 8 bases from V and 4 bases from J; bases unmatched to any gene: 7. Looked up from germline, CDR1 is SGHVS and CDR2 is FQNEAQ. Here the CDR3 reads CASARDRGSTEAFF. DNA of the CDR3: TGTGCCAGCGCCAGGGACAGGGGTAGCACTGAAGCTTTCTTT.

This clone was observed once. The gene calls are TRBV20-1 and TRBJ1-1; weak D call: TRBD1 (5 bases). The CDR3 runs 16 residues. CDR1 DFQATT and CDR2 SNEGSKA come from the germline V gene (reference sequence). V was cut by 3 bases and J by 0 bases, with 17 bases left in between. The CDR3 DNA follows: TGCAGTGCTAGTTTCCAGGGTGATCTCATGAACACTGAAGCTTTCTTT. This translates into CSASFQGDLMNTEAFF.

The rearrangement joins TRBV21-1 to TRBJ2-3; TRBD1 is the table's D call and was not checked against the DNA. TRBV21-1 is a known pseudogene. There are 17 residues in the CDR3. CDR3 nucleotide sequence: TGTGCCAGCAGCAAAGTCATGGGGGACAGGGGCACAGATACGCAGTATTTT. It encodes CASSKVMGDRGTDTQYF.

The V and J genes are TRBV14 and TRBJ1-3; D is uncertain. V was cut by 1 base and J by 0 bases, with 7 bases left in between. CDR1 is SGHDN, CDR2 FVKESK, per germline. The CDR3 has 15 amino acids. This chain's CDR3 is CASSQVSRSGNTIYF. CDR3 DNA sequence: TGTGCCAGCAGCCAAGTGTCCCGCTCTGGAAACACCATATATTTT.

The V and J genes are TRBV6-5 and TRBJ1-2; D gene ambiguous. CDR1 MNHEY and CDR2 SVGAGI come from the germline V gene. CDR3 length equals 12 residues. The CDR3 DNA reads TGTGCGACGATTCGGGCTAACTATGGCTACACCTTC. This translates into CATIRANYGYTF.

This clone was picked up a small number of times. J is TRBJ2-1 and V is TRBV2; weak D call: TRBD2 (6 bases). Germline CDR1 and CDR2: SNHLY and FYNNEI. V dropped 8 bases and J dropped 5 bases, with 13 bases sitting between them. The CDR3 is made up of 13 amino acids. The CDR3 loop reads CASVSGLHNEQFF. The CDR3 DNA sequence: TGTGCCAGCGTATCGGGACTTCACAATGAGCAGTTCTTC.

With respect to this clone: Compared with germline, one end of the junction differs, possibly owing to a read error. The rearrangement joins TRBV7-9 to TRBJ2-3; D might be TRBD2 (5 bases). Per the germline V gene, CDR1 is SEHNR and CDR2 is FQNEAQ (reference sequence). The CDR3 spans 14 residues. CDR3 coding DNA: TGTGCCAGCAGCCTAGCCAACACGCAGAGGACGCAGTATTTT. It translates to CASSLANTQRTQYF.

CDR3 sequence reads: CASSMGTGGRQPQHF. CDR3 bases: TGTGCCAGTAGTATGGGGACAGGGGGACGTCAGCCCCAGCATTTT. The chain carries TRBV19 and TRBJ1-5; 11 bases are shared with TRBD1. V shed 3 bases, J shed 6 bases, and the junction held 4 bases outside the gene matches. CDR1 and CDR2 (germline): LNHDA, SQIVND (reference sequence). The CDR3 length is 15 residues.

The chain has TRBV10-2 and TRBJ2-3; D not certain. There are 15 residues in the CDR3. Germline-derived CDR1 and CDR2 are WSHSY and SAAADI. V dropped 3 bases and J dropped 1 base, with 11 bases sitting between them. The CDR3 DNA follows: TGCGCCAGCAGTGACATGCGGATCCGCACAGATACGCAGTATTTT. Its protein is CASSDMRIRTDTQYF.

The chain uses TRBV27 and TRBJ2-7; 11 nucleotides line up with TRBD2. The CDR3 covers 14 residues. Germline values: CDR1 MNHEY, CDR2 SMNVEV (reference sequence). V lost 4 bases and J lost 4; bases outside the gene matches: 3. This chain's CDR3 is CASSYGTSGYEQYF. For the CDR3, the DNA is TGTGCCAGCAGTTACGGGACTAGCGGATACGAGCAGTACTTC.

This chain uses TRBV21-1 with TRBJ1-6; the D call in the table, TRBD1, was not verified against the DNA. TRBV21-1 represents a pseudogene. There are 16 residues in the CDR3. CDR3 loop: CATPEDRYSYNSPLHF. CDR3 bases: TGTGCCACCCCGGAGGACAGATACTCCTATAATTCACCCCTCCACTTT.

The chain joins TRBV18 to TRBJ1-2; a weak D match, TRBD1 (5 bases). Germline lookup yields CDR1 KGHSH and CDR2 LQKENI. V was trimmed by 2 bases and J by 7 bases, leaving 14 bases between them. There are 14 residues in the CDR3. This CDR3 reads CASSPGGAPGGYTF. CDR3 DNA sequence: TGTGCCAGCTCACCAGGAGGGGCACCTGGTGGCTACACCTTC.

J is TRBJ2-2 and V is TRBV5-8, with TRBD2 identical over 8 bases. The CDR3 covers 19 residues. Per the germline V gene, CDR1 is SGHTS and CDR2 is YDEGEE. The V segment lost 2 bases and the J segment 1 base; nucleotides outside the gene matches: 13. The chain's CDR3 is CASSFIAGGQAKNTGELFF. The DNA for the CDR3 is TGTGCCAGCAGCTTTATTGCGGGGGGCCAAGCCAAGAACACCGGGGAGCTGTTTTTT.

J is TRBJ1-1 and V is TRBV5-1; 8 bases are shared with TRBD1. The CDR3 is 16 amino acids. Germline CDR1 and CDR2: SGHRS and YFSETQ. Losses at the gene ends were 4 bases for V and 1 base for J; bases not matched to a gene: 9. Here the CDR3 DNA reads TGCGCCAGCAGCGCCCCTCTAGGACAGGGGAACACTGAAGCTTTCTTT. Protein sequence: CASSAPLGQGNTEAFF.

The CDR3 bases are TGTGCCAGCAGGAGTTCGCGGGAGACCCAGTACTTC. Translated, it gives CASRSSRETQYF. The rearrangement joins TRBV12-3 or TRBV12-4 to TRBJ2-5; D uncertain. The V and J ends lost 6 bases and 5 bases respectively, with 10 bases between them. The CDR3 runs to 12 residues.

Remarks on this clone: The junction shows a germline mismatch at one end, possibly a read error. The chain employs TRBV2 and TRBJ1-5, with 7 nucleotides matching TRBD1. The CDR3 is 14 residues long. CDR1 SNHLY and CDR2 FYNNEI come from the germline V gene. Here the CDR3 DNA reads TGTGCCAGCAGCGAAGGACAGGGCAATCAGCCCCAGCATTTT. It translates to CASSEGQGNQPQHF.

This chain joins TRBV4-1 and TRBJ2-2; maybe TRBD1 (5 bases). This CDR3 contains 16 residues. V lost 4 bases to trimming and J lost 4 bases, with 16 bases between them. Germline V CDR1 and CDR2: MGHRA, YSYEKL. CDR3 protein: CASSRGGAARTGELFF. The CDR3 bases are TGCGCCAGCAGCCGAGGTGGGGCAGCGCGCACCGGGGAGCTGTTTTTT.

The V and J genes are TRBV4-2 and TRBJ2-2; the D gene is possibly TRBD1 (5 bases). The CDR3 contains 14 residues. In germline, CDR1 is LGHNA, CDR2 YNFKEQ. The V end was cut by 1 base, the J end by 3 bases, with 6 bases between. CDR3 loop: CASSQVRDTGELFF. The DNA of the CDR3 is TGTGCCAGCAGCCAAGTCAGGGACACCGGGGAGCTGTTTTTT.